The sequence of this TCR beta chain was determined in a study of T cells in Graves' hyperthyroidism and ophthalmopathy. Germline V lookup: CDR1 ENHRY, CDR2 SYGVKD. The CDR3 runs 18 residues. V was clipped by 1 base and J by 7 bases; unmatched bases: 16. Amplified regions were TCR beta CDR3 sequences from RNA transcripts. HTBI primers drove first-round RT-PCR of the TCR CDR3. One entry per CDR3 protein results from TCRdb running MiXCR on the multiplex PCR reads. The sample has roughly 800,000 distinct CDR3 sequences, 38% seen once. The receptor's source is a young man with Graves' hyperthyroidism. The chain recombines TRBV10-3 with TRBJ2-5, with TRBD1 matching over 9 bases. Source material: blood. This CDR3 is CAISEYRRSNRGLGTQYF. CDR3 nucleotides: TGTGCCATCAGTGAGTATCGGCGGTCTAACAGGGGGCTGGGGACCCAGTACTTC.